These 23 T cell receptor beta chains were all obtained from the same sample, sequenced in a study of blood T cell repertoires in COVID-19 (dated by TCRdb to 2018 to 2021). Library generation was performed with the immunoSEQ multiplex PCR assay. Here the immuneACCESS table is served through TCRdb, limited to in-frame sequences with V and J called. Missing clones are a known gap in these copies; in checked studies unresolved V genes cover under half, and the rest lacks a known reason. This sample comprises 250,000 to 300,000 clones, about 88% of them detected only once. In total, the top ten clones hold about 11% of the sample. Sequencing was performed on peripheral blood. The receptors come from a woman younger than 45 with COVID-19, enrolled during active disease.

This clone was seen a single time. This rearrangement joins TRBV4-1 to TRBJ2-5, with 9 positions matching TRBD2. The germline V gene encodes CDR1 MGHRA and CDR2 YSYEKL. The CDR3 runs to 16 residues. V dropped 1 base and J dropped 5; count of bases not matched to a gene: 8. Here the CDR3 reads CASSQGFSREGETQYF. The CDR3 DNA follows: TGCGCCAGCAGCCAAGGATTCTCGCGGGAGGGGGAGACCCAGTACTTC.

The genes are TRBV28 and TRBJ1-2, with 10 bases aligning to TRBD1. Germline lookup yields CDR1 MDHEN and CDR2 SYDVKM. The CDR3 is 17 residues long. V lost 4 bases to trimming and J lost 4 bases; unmatched junction nucleotides: 12. DNA of the CDR3: TGTGCCAGCAGTTCGGGACAGGGGTCGGTTCGTGGCTATGGCTACACCTTC. Translating gives CASSSGQGSVRGYGYTF.

The J gene is TRBJ2-7, the V gene TRBV2; TRBD1 might be the D (6 bases). Germline V CDR1 and CDR2: SNHLY, FYNNEI. V dropped 7 bases and J dropped 4 bases, with 20 bases sitting between them. CDR3 length: 15 amino acids. CDR3: CASKKAAAQGYEQYF. CDR3 DNA sequence: TGTGCCAGCAAAAAAGCGGCGGCCCAGGGGTACGAGCAGTACTTC.

The rearrangement links TRBV24-1 to TRBJ2-7; TRBD1 aligns across 7 bases. Losses at the gene ends were 2 bases for V and 2 bases for J; bases not matched to a gene: 11. Per germline, CDR1 KGHDR and CDR2 SFDVKD. The CDR3 spans 17 residues. The CDR3 is CATSDSTGPGATYEQYF. The DNA of the CDR3 is TGTGCCACCAGTGATTCGACAGGGCCCGGGGCTACCTACGAGCAGTACTTC.

J is TRBJ2-1 and V is TRBV10-3; D perhaps matches TRBD1 (6 bases). V shed 0 bases and J shed 5 bases, with 14 bases lying between them. Germline V gene data show CDR1 as ENHRY and CDR2 as SYGVKD. The CDR3 covers 16 residues. The CDR3 loop is CAISESWAGENNEQFF. CDR3 nucleotide sequence: TGTGCCATCAGTGAGTCATGGGCAGGGGAGAACAATGAGCAGTTCTTC.

The chain recombines TRBV19 with TRBJ1-1, with TRBD1 as a possible D gene (6 bases). V lost 5 bases, J lost 0 bases, and 13 bases lay in between. This CDR3 is built from 15 residues. Germline CDR1 reads LNHDA; CDR2 reads SQIVND (reference sequence). DNA for the CDR3: TGTGCCAGTAGTTTCGGGGGGGCTTTGAACACTGAAGCTTTCTTT. As protein: CASSFGGALNTEAFF.

Concerning this clone: The junction does not match germline at one end; this may be a read error. The V and J genes are TRBV28 and TRBJ2-5, with 8 bases matching TRBD1. Germline CDR1 and CDR2: MDHEN and SYDVKM. The CDR3 spans 16 residues. The CDR3 spells CASSLSGQGWRETQYF. CDR3 sequence (DNA): TGTGCCAGCAGCTTATCCGGACAGGGATGGCGAGAGACCCAGTACTTC.

The gene calls are TRBV7-2 and TRBJ1-3, with D perhaps TRBD1 (6 bases). CDR3 length equals 16 residues. In germline, CDR1 is SGHTA, CDR2 FQGNSA. V shed 3 bases and J shed 0 bases, with 12 bases lying between them. The CDR3 sequence is CASSLAGQYSGNTIYF. CDR3 DNA: TGTGCCAGCAGCTTGGCAGGACAGTACTCTGGAAACACCATATATTTT.

The chain combines TRBV18 with TRBJ2-5, with a weak D call TRBD1 (6 bases). Between the trimmed V and J ends, which lost 2 bases and 5 bases, there was a span of 15 bases. The CDR3 consists of 15 residues. CDR1 is KGHSH and CDR2 is LQKENI in the germline V gene. The CDR3 DNA reads TGTGCCAGCTCACCAGCCGACAACCAGGGGGAGACCCAGTACTTC. Translating gives CASSPADNQGETQYF.

The chain recombines TRBV3-1 (or the pseudogene TRBV3-2) with TRBJ2-1; D is undetermined. Germline V gene data show CDR1 as LGHDT and CDR2 as YNNKEL (reference sequence). The CDR3 spans 15 residues. Trimming shortened V by 1 base and J by 1 base, and 8 bases separated the two germline ends. The CDR3 sequence: CASSQVPRSYNEQFF. The CDR3 region has the DNA TGTGCCAGCAGCCAAGTGCCTAGGTCCTACAATGAGCAGTTCTTC.

V is TRBV5-1 and J is TRBJ2-7; possibly TRBD2 for D (7 bases). Germline CDR1 is SGHRS and CDR2 is YFSETQ. The CDR3 length is 14 residues. Trimming shortened V by 4 bases and J by 0 bases, and 11 bases separated the two germline ends. The CDR3 loop reads CASSPGGGSYEQYF. The CDR3 DNA is TGCGCCAGCAGCCCGGGGGGCGGCTCCTACGAGCAGTACTTC.

This clone has only one observation. CDR3: CASSYRLAGGQETQYF. In nucleotides, the CDR3 is TGTGCCAGCAGTTACAGACTAGCGGGAGGGCAAGAGACCCAGTACTTC. The chain couples TRBV6-6 to TRBJ2-5; 14 bases line up with TRBD2. Trimming cost V 2 bases and J 2 bases; bases outside gene matches: 1. CDR3 size: 16 residues. Germline assignment: CDR1 MNHNY and CDR2 SVGAGI (reference sequence).

This sequence joins TRBV7-9 and TRBJ2-7, with D perhaps matching TRBD1 (6 bases). Germline loops: CDR1 SEHNR, CDR2 FQNEAQ (reference sequence). Trimming pared 6 bases from V and 3 bases from J, leaving 18 bases between. This CDR3 spans 15 amino acids. As DNA, the CDR3 is TGTGCCAGCAGTTCGGACCGGGACACCAACTACGAGCAGTACTTC. Translated: CASSSDRDTNYEQYF.

The V call is TRBV27, the J call TRBJ2-1, with TRBD2 matching 13 bases. The CDR3 consists of 18 residues. Germline V CDR1 and CDR2: MNHEY, SMNVEV (reference sequence). J lost 1 base, V lost 6 bases, and 9 bases had no gene match. The chain's CDR3 is CASRQGLAGLGSYNEQFF. The CDR3, as DNA: TGTGCCAGCAGACAGGGACTAGCGGGACTAGGGTCCTACAATGAGCAGTTCTTC.

The chain carries TRBV7-2 and TRBJ2-7; TRBD2 agrees at 14 bases. The V gene end was trimmed by 0 bases and the J gene end by 6 bases; junction bases not matched to a gene: 1. Germline-derived CDR1 and CDR2 are SGHTA and FQGNSA. CDR3 length equals 15 residues. CDR3 residues: CASSLAGTSGSEQYF. As DNA, the CDR3 is TGTGCCAGCAGCTTAGCCGGGACTAGCGGGAGCGAGCAGTACTTC.

This rearrangement joins TRBV12-3 or TRBV12-4 to TRBJ1-4; D gene ambiguous. The V gene lost 3 bases and the J gene lost 3 bases, with 2 bases spanning the gap. The length of the CDR3 is 12 residues. The CDR3 DNA reads TGTGCCAGCAGTTTCGCTAATGAAAAACTGTTTTTT. Its translation: CASSFANEKLFF.

This clone was seen a handful of times. V and J are TRBV5-1 and TRBJ2-7; D unresolved. This CDR3 spans 14 amino acids. Trimming pared 2 bases from V and 1 base from J, leaving 10 bases between. From germline, CDR1 is SGHRS and CDR2 YFSETQ. CDR3 sequence (DNA): TGCGCCAGCAGCTTTCGGCCGGAGTCCTACGAGCAGTACTTC. This codes for CASSFRPESYEQYF.

V is TRBV29-1 and J is TRBJ1-6; D ambiguous. This CDR3 is built from 15 residues. CDR1 and CDR2 (germline): SQVTM, ANQGSEA. Trimming shortened V by 5 bases and J by 0 bases, and 11 bases separated the two germline ends. CDR3 coding DNA: TGCAGCGTTCGGAGCGGGAGCTCCTATAATTCACCCCTCCACTTT. It is translated as CSVRSGSSYNSPLHF.

The CDR3 DNA is TGTGCCTGGAGTATGACGGGGGAAAGAAACACCATATATTTT. It codes for CAWSMTGERNTIYF. The chain links TRBV30 to TRBJ1-3; D may be TRBD1 (5 bases). The V gene lost 2 bases and the J gene lost 5 bases, with 13 bases spanning the gap. The CDR3 consists of 14 residues. Germline V lookup: CDR1 GTSNPN, CDR2 SVGIG (reference sequence).

The rearrangement joins TRBV30 to TRBJ1-5; 7 bases map to TRBD1. CDR3 size: 16 residues. CDR1 GTSNPN and CDR2 SVGIG come from the germline V gene (reference sequence). V was pared by 2 bases and J by 4 bases, with 11 bases of the junction left unmatched. In nucleotides, the CDR3 is TGTGCCTGGAGTCCAACCGACAGGGTTTGGAATCAGCCCCAGCATTTT. It is translated as CAWSPTDRVWNQPQHF.

Only one count was recorded for this clone. DNA of the CDR3: TGTGCCAGCAGACCCTTCTCGGGGAAAGTTGGAAACACCATATATTTT. Amino acids: CASRPFSGKVGNTIYF. The chain recombines TRBV28 with TRBJ1-3; D is ambiguous. Trimming stripped 6 bases from V and 3 bases from J, with 18 bases between. Looked up from germline, CDR1 is MDHEN and CDR2 is SYDVKM. The CDR3 runs 16 residues. Full variable domain (outside the CDR3, taken from reference TRBV28 and TRBJ1-3): DVKVTQSSRYLVKRTGEKVFLECVQDMDHENMFWYRQDPGLGLRLIYFSYDVKMKEKGDIPEGYSVSREKKERFSLILESASTNQTSMYLCASRPFSGKVGNTIYFGEGSWLTVV.

V is TRBV10-1 and J is TRBJ2-4; D may be TRBD2 (7 bases). The CDR3 length is 14 residues. V gave up 2 bases and J gave up 8 bases, with 13 bases separating them. Germline CDR1 and CDR2: WNHNN and SYGVQD (reference sequence). The CDR3 DNA reads as TGCGCCAGCAGTGAGGGGGGGGCAAAGGACATTCAGTACTTC. Amino acid sequence: CASSEGGAKDIQYF.

This clone was observed a single time. CDR3 in amino acids: CASSARQGLISNQPQHF. The CDR3 nucleotides read TGTGCCAGCAGTGCCCGACAGGGATTGATTAGCAATCAGCCCCAGCATTTT. The chain employs TRBV27 and TRBJ1-5; TRBD1 matches at 7 bases. Germline CDR1 reads MNHEY; CDR2 reads SMNVEV (reference sequence). V lost 5 bases to trimming and J lost 0 bases; unmatched junction nucleotides: 10. CDR3 length: 17 amino acids.